This TCR beta chain was identified during a study of blood T cell repertoires in COVID-19. Across the study: T cells, B-cell-depleted T cells, or PBMCs supplied cDNA or gDNA.

Method: immunoSEQ multiplex PCR; TCRdb's copy keeps in-frame clones and lacks some. The repertoire consists of some 150,000 clones, with about 79% occurring once and the leading ten covering approximately 9.7%. In germline, CDR1 is SGHKS, CDR2 YYEKEE (reference sequence). The V gene lost 4 bases and the J gene lost 8 bases, with 13 bases spanning the gap. This CDR3 region has 14 residues. The sequence was collected from a woman between 45 and 65 years old with acute or convalescent COVID-19. What was sequenced was peripheral blood. The genes are TRBV5-5 and TRBJ1-6; maybe TRBD1 (6 bases). The CDR3 coding sequence is TGTGCCAGCAGCCCGTGGGGGCAGGATTCACCCCTCCACTTT. It encodes CASSPWGQDSPLHF.